This T cell receptor beta chain was found in a study of blood T cell repertoires in COVID-19. Germline CDR1 and CDR2: MNHNY and SVGAGI (reference sequence). The V and J ends lost 7 bases and 2 bases respectively, with 12 bases between them. CDR3 length: 13 residues. TCRdb keeps only in-frame clones here, not all; method: immunoSEQ multiplex PCR. The sample has over 150,000 clones; 65% to 90% are singletons. The V gene is TRBV6-6, the J gene TRBJ2-7; TRBD2 is a possible D gene (5 bases). This receptor was obtained from a woman aged 55-70 years with COVID-19, enrolled during active disease. The specimen sequenced was peripheral blood. CDR3 sequence reads: CASTQRLAYEQYF. The CDR3 region has the DNA TGTGCCAGCACCCAGCGGCTAGCCTACGAGCAGTACTTC.